Each of the 32 T cell receptor beta chains below was sequenced from the same sample in a study of T cells after yellow fever vaccination. TCRdb redid the calling of the 5' RACE reads with MiXCR, one entry per CDR3 protein. The table includes hundreds of thousands of distinct CDR3 sequences, roughly 4% detected once. The specimen was PBMCs, collected 5 days after the yellow fever booster vaccination. Source of these receptors: a man younger than 30 who received the YFV17D yellow fever vaccine.

This sequence joins TRBV14 and TRBJ2-4; D uncertain. Germline loops: CDR1 SGHDN, CDR2 FVKESK. V was clipped by 1 base and J by 11 bases, with 12 bases between them. This CDR3 spans 13 amino acids. The CDR3 DNA is TGTGCCAGCAGCCAAGGGGTGGTTGGGTTTCAGTACTTC. Protein: CASSQGVVGFQYF.

This clonotype was seen ten or more times. V gene TRBV4-3 combines with J gene TRBJ2-6, with D unclear. The V end was cut by 3 bases, the J end by 0 bases, with 9 bases between. The CDR3 runs to 16 residues. Germline V gene data show CDR1 as LGHNA and CDR2 as YSLEER. The CDR3 loop reads CASSHHSSSGANVLTF. The DNA for the CDR3 is TGCGCCAGCAGCCACCACTCGAGCTCTGGGGCCAACGTCCTGACTTTC.

This CDR3 is CASSLAVGATSYEQYF. The CDR3 region has the DNA TGTGCCAGCAGCTTGGCCGTGGGGGCAACCTCCTACGAGCAGTACTTC. This rearrangement joins TRBV5-5 to TRBJ2-7, with D tentatively TRBD1 (6 bases). V was shortened by 0 bases and J by 0 bases, with 13 bases between the two germline ends. Germline CDR1 SGHKS, CDR2 YYEKEE (reference sequence). The CDR3 spans 16 residues.

Many counts were recorded for this clonotype. V usage is TRBV29-1 and J usage is TRBJ1-2; no clear D. The CDR3 contains 11 residues. V lost 3 bases and J 0 bases, leaving 2 bases between the germline ends. Germline V gene data show CDR1 as SQVTM and CDR2 as ANQGSEA. The CDR3, as DNA: TGCAGCGTTGATGCTAACTATGGCTACACCTTC. Translating gives CSVDANYGYTF.

V gene TRBV20-1 combines with J gene TRBJ2-3, with 12 bases that match TRBD1. This CDR3 region has 15 residues. Unmatched junction bases numbered 7, after V lost 5 bases and J lost 4 bases. CDR1 DFQATT and CDR2 SNEGSKA come from the germline V gene (reference sequence). The CDR3 coding sequence is TGCAGTGCTCTGCTCGGGACAGGGGGCGCAGATACGCAGTATTTT. Translated, it gives CSALLGTGGADTQYF.

This clonotype was found many times. This chain uses TRBV18 with TRBJ2-7; D ambiguous. Germline values: CDR1 KGHSH, CDR2 LQKENI. The V and J ends lost 4 bases and 3 bases respectively, with 10 bases between them. This CDR3 region has 13 residues. The CDR3 DNA follows: TGTGCCAGCTCACAGGAGCCCCTCTACGAGCAGTACGTC. Translating it yields CASSQEPLYEQYV.

Only a few counts were recorded for this clonotype. The chain couples TRBV29-1 to TRBJ2-3; D uncertain. Germline V gene sequence: CDR1 SQVTM, CDR2 ANQGSEA. This CDR3 is 13 amino acids long. V gave up 7 bases and J gave up 2 bases, with 13 bases separating them. CDR3 DNA sequence: TGCAGCGCTCCAGCGTCACTCACAGATACGCAGTATTTT. As protein: CSAPASLTDTQYF.

The table lists this clonotype with many counts. The chain recombines TRBV10-1 with TRBJ2-7, with D maybe TRBD2 (6 bases). CDR1 WNHNN and CDR2 SYGVQD come from the germline V gene (reference sequence). Trimming cost V 2 bases and J 7 bases, with 15 bases left between them. The CDR3 spans 14 residues. CDR3 residues: CASSERTGVTEQYF. DNA for the CDR3: TGCGCCAGCAGTGAGCGTACGGGGGTCACGGAGCAGTACTTC.

This clonotype was seen a handful of times. This chain uses TRBV5-1 with TRBJ2-2; D unclear. The germline V gene encodes CDR1 SGHRS and CDR2 YFSETQ. Trimming removed 5 bases from V and 1 base from J, with 9 bases in between. This CDR3 region has 14 residues. DNA of the CDR3: TGCGCCAGCAGGCCGTCGGAGAACACCGGGGAGCTGTTTTTT. It is translated as CASRPSENTGELFF.

The gene calls are TRBV7-2 and TRBJ2-4; D unresolved. Trimming left V 5 bases short and J 0 bases short, with 23 bases between. In germline, CDR1 is SGHTA, CDR2 FQGNSA. This CDR3 has 19 residues. In DNA, the CDR3 is TGTGCCAGCAGCACCCCCTCCGCGGCAGGCACGTTAGCCAAAAACATTCAGTACTTC. This sequence encodes CASSTPSAAGTLAKNIQYF.

The sample holds many counts of this clonotype. This rearrangement joins TRBV5-1 to TRBJ2-7; D unclear. The V end was cut by 0 bases, the J end by 3 bases, with 10 bases between. Germline CDR1 and CDR2: SGHRS and YFSETQ. CDR3 length: 14 amino acids. In nucleotides, the CDR3 is TGCGCCAGCAGCTTGGCGACCGGATACTACGAGCAGTACTTC. It translates to CASSLATGYYEQYF. The entire variable domain, with the rest obtained from reference TRBV5-1 and TRBJ2-7, is as follows: KAGVTQTPRYLIKTRGQQVTLSCSPISGHRSVSWYQQTPGQGLQFLFEYFSETQRNKGNFPGRFSGRQFSNSRSEMNVSTLELGDSALYLCASSLATGYYEQYFGPGTRLTVT.

J is TRBJ2-5 and V is TRBV4-1, with 10 bases fitting TRBD2. V gave up 0 bases and J gave up 2 bases; unmatched junction bases: 3. The CDR3 is 16 residues long. Germline CDR1 and CDR2: MGHRA and YSYEKL. CDR3 sequence reads: CASSQEGAGGQETQYF. As DNA, the CDR3 is TGCGCCAGCAGCCAAGAGGGAGCGGGGGGGCAAGAGACCCAGTACTTC.

V is TRBV6-5 and J is TRBJ2-7; TRBD1 aligns across 9 bases. V lost 4 bases to trimming and J lost 4 bases; unmatched junction nucleotides: 5. The CDR3 has 14 amino acids. The germline CDR1 and CDR2 sequences are MNHEY and SVGAGI. CDR3 in amino acids: CASSFGDRVYEQYF. In DNA, the CDR3 is TGTGCCAGCAGTTTCGGGGACAGGGTATACGAGCAGTACTTC.

The chain joins TRBV4-1 to TRBJ2-7; D is perhaps TRBD2 (5 bases). The ends were cut back, 4 bases at V and 0 bases at J, with 13 bases in the middle. The CDR3 contains 15 residues. Germline lookup yields CDR1 MGHRA and CDR2 YSYEKL. CDR3 bases: TGCGCCAGCAGCCTGAGCGGCTGGAGCTCCTACGAGCAGTACTTC. Translating it yields CASSLSGWSSYEQYF.

This clonotype was seen a handful of times. This chain uses TRBV9 with TRBJ2-5, with 7 bases that match TRBD2. V lost 4 bases and J lost 4; bases outside the gene matches: 10. This CDR3 comprises 15 residues. Germline V gene sequence: CDR1 SGDLS, CDR2 YYNGEE. DNA of the CDR3: TGTGCCAGCAGCCCAACCTCGGGAGGACCAGAGACCCAGTACTTC. This encodes CASSPTSGGPETQYF.

This clonotype was recorded many times. The chain carries TRBV3-1 and TRBJ2-7, with 11 bases matching TRBD1. The CDR3 totals 18 residues. Looked up from germline, CDR1 is LGHDT and CDR2 is YNNKEL (reference sequence). The trim removed 4 bases at V and 1 base at J, leaving 12 bases unmatched. The CDR3, as DNA: TGTGCCAGCAGCCCTACAACACCTGGACAGGGGGCATCCTACGAGCAGTACGTC. Translated: CASSPTTPGQGASYEQYV.

The rearrangement uses TRBV6-4 and TRBJ1-2, with D unresolved. Trimming removed 0 bases at V and 7 bases at J, with 12 bases between. This CDR3 has 14 amino acids. Germline V gives CDR1 MRHNA, CDR2 SNTAGT. CDR3 residues: CASSDSASQFGYTF. The CDR3 coding sequence is TGTGCCAGCAGTGACTCGGCCAGCCAGTTTGGCTACACCTTC.

This clonotype has a count of ten or more. The chain employs TRBV27 and TRBJ2-5; the D gene is possibly TRBD2 (6 bases). V was shortened by 2 bases and J by 5 bases, with 9 bases between the two germline ends. Germline V gene sequence: CDR1 MNHEY, CDR2 SMNVEV (reference sequence). The CDR3 spans 13 residues. Here the CDR3 reads CASSLSGWETQYF. The CDR3 DNA is TGTGCCAGCAGTTTAAGCGGGTGGGAGACCCAGTACTTC.

This clonotype was recorded many times. This chain connects TRBV6-6 to TRBJ1-4; D remains unclear. The ends were cut back, 2 bases at V and 6 bases at J, with 10 bases in the middle. Looked up from germline, CDR1 is MNHNY and CDR2 is SVGAGI (reference sequence). The CDR3 contains 14 residues. CDR3 loop: CASSYQDSYEKLFF. Here the CDR3 DNA reads TGTGCCAGCAGTTACCAGGATTCGTATGAAAAACTGTTTTTT.

This clonotype was found a few times. The chain links TRBV10-3 to TRBJ1-2, with D unresolved. This CDR3 spans 15 amino acids. The germline CDR1 and CDR2 sequences are ENHRY and SYGVKD. Trimming cost V 0 bases and J 5 bases, with 13 bases left between them. CDR3 sequence reads: CAISESTLQDYGYTF. For the CDR3, the DNA is TGTGCCATCAGTGAGTCGACTCTCCAGGATTATGGCTACACCTTC.

This clonotype was detected many times. The V gene is TRBV4-3, the J gene TRBJ1-5, with D unclear. Deletions cut 0 bases from V and 0 bases from J, with 15 bases between. Per the germline V gene, CDR1 is LGHNA and CDR2 is YSLEER. The CDR3 runs 18 residues. CDR3 protein: CASSQENGQVFSNQPQHF. The CDR3 DNA follows: TGCGCCAGCAGCCAAGAAAACGGGCAGGTGTTTAGCAATCAGCCCCAGCATTTT.

The chain has TRBV15 and TRBJ1-2, with a weak D call TRBD1 (6 bases). There are 17 residues in the CDR3. Germline V gene data show CDR1 as LNHNV and CDR2 as YYDKDF (reference sequence). V was cut by 0 bases and J by 4 bases, with 18 bases left in between. In DNA, the CDR3 is TGTGCCACCAGCAGAGATCATTCCACGGGGGCAGTCTATGGCTACACCTTC. Encoded protein: CATSRDHSTGAVYGYTF.

Ten or more counts support this clonotype. The chain has TRBV7-2 and TRBJ2-7; D is perhaps TRBD2 (6 bases). The CDR3 runs 13 residues. Deletions cut 4 bases from V and 9 bases from J, with 16 bases between. The V gene's germline CDR1 is SGHTA and CDR2 FQGNSA. CDR3 amino acids: CASSSRREGGQYF. As DNA, the CDR3 is TGTGCCAGCAGCTCCCGGAGGGAAGGTGGGCAGTACTTC. Full variable domain (missing parts from reference TRBV7-2 and TRBJ2-7): GAGVSQSPSNKVTEKGKDVELRCDPISGHTALYWYRQSLGQGLEFLIYFQGNSAPDKSGLPSDRFSAERTGGSVSTLTIQRTQQEDSAVYLCASSSRREGGQYFGPGTRLTVT.

The V and J genes are TRBV5-6 and TRBJ2-1; tentative D call: TRBD1 (6 bases). Trimming took off 3 bases at V and 4 bases at J, with 8 bases between the two ends. CDR3 length: 13 amino acids. CDR1 and CDR2 (germline): SGHDT, YYEEEE. The CDR3 loop is CASSWDTYNEQFF. The CDR3 nucleotides read TGTGCCAGCAGCTGGGACACGTACAATGAGCAGTTCTTC.

The rearrangement uses TRBV28 and TRBJ1-5, with TRBD1 identical over 7 bases. CDR1 is MDHEN, CDR2 SYDVKM, per germline. This CDR3 region has 15 residues. The V segment lost 5 bases and the J segment 4 bases; nucleotides outside the gene matches: 8. CDR3 sequence (DNA): TGTGCCAGCAGTCACAGGGGTAGGGGGAATCAGCCCCAGCATTTT. Translated, it gives CASSHRGRGNQPQHF.

This clonotype was found a few times. V gene TRBV20-1 combines with J gene TRBJ2-1, with D perhaps assigned TRBD1 or TRBD2 (5 bases each). Trimming removed 6 bases at V and 8 bases at J, with 20 bases between. The germline CDR1 and CDR2 sequences are DFQATT and SNEGSKA (reference sequence). The CDR3 is made up of 14 amino acids. In nucleotides, the CDR3 is TGCAGTGCACCGGGACCGAACAGTAACCATGAGCAGTTCTTC. It codes for CSAPGPNSNHEQFF.

This clonotype was observed a few times. The chain recombines TRBV7-2 with TRBJ1-1; TRBD1 matches at 7 bases. CDR1 SGHTA and CDR2 FQGNSA come from the germline V gene. The V segment lost 3 bases and the J segment 7 bases; nucleotides outside the gene matches: 8. This CDR3 region has 14 residues. The chain's CDR3 is CASSFNFGTDEAFF. CDR3 coding DNA: TGTGCCAGCAGCTTCAACTTCGGGACAGATGAAGCTTTCTTT. Using reference TRBV7-2 and TRBJ1-1 for the parts outside the CDR3, the full variable domain is GAGVSQSPSNKVTEKGKDVELRCDPISGHTALYWYRQSLGQGLEFLIYFQGNSAPDKSGLPSDRFSAERTGGSVSTLTIQRTQQEDSAVYLCASSFNFGTDEAFFGQGTRLTVV.

This clonotype was seen at least ten times. The chain links TRBV5-1 to TRBJ2-3; 9 bases line up with TRBD2. Trimming at V came to 0 bases and at J to 3 bases, leaving 2 bases not matched to a gene. The CDR3 spans 15 residues. Germline V gene sequence: CDR1 SGHRS, CDR2 YFSETQ. CDR3 region: CASSLDTSGTDTQYF. In DNA, the CDR3 is TGCGCCAGCAGCTTGGATACTAGCGGGACAGATACGCAGTATTTT.

This sequence joins TRBV7-6 and TRBJ2-5; D might be TRBD2 (7 bases). Germline CDR1 reads SGHVS; CDR2 reads FNYEAQ. The V gene lost 2 bases and the J gene lost 5 bases, with 15 bases spanning the gap. The CDR3 consists of 15 residues. This CDR3 reads CASSLSPGGRETQYF. CDR3 bases: TGTGCCAGCAGCTTATCTCCGGGGGGCAGGGAGACCCAGTACTTC.

This clonotype was seen many times. This chain joins TRBV15 and TRBJ2-5; no clear D gene. Trimming pared 0 bases from V and 7 bases from J, leaving 12 bases between. This CDR3 spans 14 amino acids. Germline CDR1 and CDR2: LNHNV and YYDKDF (reference sequence). CDR3 amino acids: CATSRDAPLGTQYF. Here the CDR3 DNA reads TGTGCCACCAGCAGAGATGCTCCCTTGGGGACCCAGTACTTC.

This clonotype was observed a handful of times. The chain is built from TRBV12-3 or TRBV12-4 and TRBJ1-2; TRBD1 might be the D (6 bases). The CDR3 length is 14 residues. V was cut by 1 base and J by 6 bases, with 12 bases left in between. CDR3 loop: CASSLVRPGDGYTF. DNA of the CDR3: TGTGCCAGCAGTTTAGTTAGGCCAGGGGATGGCTACACCTTC.

This chain connects TRBV11-3 to TRBJ2-2, with D perhaps TRBD1 or TRBD2 (5 bases each). Germline V gene data show CDR1 as SGHNT and CDR2 as YENEEA. This CDR3 comprises 16 residues. V was trimmed by 4 bases and J by 3 bases, leaving 15 bases between them. The CDR3 DNA follows: TGTGCCAGCAGCTCTATCCCGGGGCCGGACACCGGGGAGCTGTTTTTT. This encodes CASSSIPGPDTGELFF.